These 24 T cell receptor beta chains share one sample of origin, sequenced in a study of blood T cell repertoires in COVID-19. Sequenced by immunoSEQ multiplex PCR; TCRdb stores in-frame clones only, minus some. The sample shows 200,000 to 300,000 clones, more than 75% of them seen only once. Sequencing was carried out using PBMCs or T cells enriched from blood (not recorded which). These receptors came from a woman between 45 and 60 years old who had recovered from COVID-19.

The chain joins TRBV5-6 to TRBJ1-2; 9 positions match TRBD1. The length of the CDR3 is 15 residues. Germline CDR1 reads SGHDT; CDR2 reads YYEEEE. V lost 3 bases, J lost 1 base, and 4 bases stayed unmatched. CDR3 sequence reads: CASSSWDRDNYGYTF. As DNA, the CDR3 is TGTGCCAGCAGCTCCTGGGACAGGGATAACTATGGCTACACCTTC. Complete variable domain (other parts from reference TRBV5-6 and TRBJ1-2): DAGVTQSPTHLIKTRGQQVTLRCSPKSGHDTVSWYQQALGQGPQFIFQYYEEEERQRGNFPDRFSGHQFPNYSSELNVNALLLGDSALYLCASSSWDRDNYGYTFGSGTRLTVV.

V usage is TRBV6-5 and J usage is TRBJ2-7, with D possibly matching TRBD1 (5 bases). Trimming shortened V by 3 bases and J by 1 base, and 7 bases separated the two germline ends. Per germline, CDR1 MNHEY and CDR2 SVGAGI. This CDR3 spans 13 amino acids. The CDR3 sequence: CASSYRQSYEQYF. The CDR3 nucleotides read TGTGCCAGCAGTTATCGACAGTCCTACGAGCAGTACTTC.

The chain uses TRBV7-3 and TRBJ1-1; D not certain. The CDR3 runs 13 residues. Germline values: CDR1 SGHTA, CDR2 FQGTGA. Between the trimmed V and J ends, which lost 4 bases and 4 bases, there was a span of 10 bases. The CDR3 region is CASSWVSGTEAFF. The CDR3 DNA sequence: TGTGCCAGCAGCTGGGTTTCGGGCACTGAAGCTTTCTTT.

This clone appeared a single time. The rearrangement uses TRBV18 and TRBJ1-1; no definite D call. The CDR3 spans 16 residues. In germline, CDR1 is KGHSH, CDR2 LQKENI. The ends were cut back, 3 bases at V and 1 base at J, with 15 bases in the middle. CDR3 sequence: CASSPNPTVKNTEAFF. The CDR3 nucleotides are TGTGCCAGCTCACCTAACCCTACAGTTAAGAACACTGAAGCTTTCTTT.

This clone was seen only once. The V call is TRBV30, the J call TRBJ1-6, with D hard to call. The CDR3 is made up of 14 amino acids. Trimming left V 4 bases short and J 6 bases short, with 13 bases between. In germline, CDR1 is GTSNPN, CDR2 SVGIG (reference sequence). Here the CDR3 DNA reads TGTGCCTGGACCTTGGGCGGACTTAATTCACCCCTCCACTTT. As protein: CAWTLGGLNSPLHF.

This rearrangement joins TRBV21-1 to TRBJ1-2; TRBD1, the D gene given by the table, was not confirmed from the DNA. TRBV21-1 constitutes a pseudogene. The CDR3 has 13 residues. CDR3 DNA: TGTGCCAGCAGCAAGAGTCGGGACAGGTGCTACACCTTC. Translated: CASSKSRDRCYTF.

V is TRBV7-8 and J is TRBJ1-5; D may be TRBD1 (6 bases). V gave up 3 bases and J gave up 6 bases, with 18 bases separating them. The CDR3 length is 16 residues. CDR1 and CDR2 from the germline V gene are SGHVS and FQNEAQ. The DNA of the CDR3 is TGTGCCAGCAGCTTGGGCCCGCTGGGGGGGCTTCAGCCCCAGCATTTT. Protein product: CASSLGPLGGLQPQHF.

The CDR3: CASSKAPWTGRFGYTF. The CDR3 coding sequence is TGTGCCAGCAGCAAAGCGCCGTGGACAGGTCGGTTTGGCTACACCTTC. The chain links TRBV21-1 to TRBJ1-2; whether TRBD1, the table's D call, matches the DNA was not checked. TRBV21-1 is listed as a pseudogene. The CDR3 length is 16 residues.

The chain combines TRBV14 with TRBJ1-6; 9 positions agree with TRBD1. CDR3 length: 14 residues. The V and J ends lost 1 base and 10 bases, in that order; junction bases with no gene match: 2. CDR1 and CDR2 from the germline V gene are SGHDN and FVKESK. The CDR3 protein is CASSQVDRGSPLHF. The CDR3 coding sequence is TGTGCCAGCAGCCAAGTCGACAGGGGGTCACCCCTCCACTTT.

Here the CDR3 DNA reads TGTGCCAGCAGCTTAGAACTAGCGGGGGGGCCTGGCAATGAGCAGTTCTTC. This translates into CASSLELAGGPGNEQFF. The rearrangement links TRBV11-2 to TRBJ2-1; TRBD2 agrees at 13 bases. V lost 0 bases and J lost 6; bases outside the gene matches: 5. Looked up from germline, CDR1 is SGHAT and CDR2 is FQNNGV. This CDR3 region has 17 residues.

The chain uses TRBV11-3 and TRBJ1-1; D is ambiguous. CDR1 is SGHNT and CDR2 is YENEEA in the germline V gene. The CDR3 is 12 residues long. DNA of the CDR3: TGTGCTGTGGTGCACATGAACACTGAAGCTTTCTTT. The encoded protein is CAVVHMNTEAFF.

This clone was recorded at least ten times. The V and J genes are TRBV4-3 and TRBJ1-6, with D possibly TRBD1 on 5 matching bases. The length of the CDR3 is 17 residues. The V end was cut by 0 bases, the J end by 5 bases, with 14 bases between. Germline-derived CDR1 and CDR2 are LGHNA and YSLEER. CDR3 coding DNA: TGCGCCAGCAGCCAAGACAGGGCCTTAGCTAATAATTCACCCCTCCACTTT. Translating it yields CASSQDRALANNSPLHF.

The rearrangement uses TRBV6-1 and TRBJ2-4; 9 bases agree with TRBD1. The germline CDR1 and CDR2 sequences are MNHNS and SASEGT. The V segment lost 1 base and the J segment 0 bases; nucleotides outside the gene matches: 7. The CDR3 runs to 18 residues. The CDR3 here is CASSEGTGVFVAKNIQYF. In DNA form, the CDR3 reads TGTGCCAGCAGTGAAGGGACAGGGGTATTTGTAGCCAAAAACATTCAGTACTTC.

This clone was observed a handful of times. V is TRBV9 and J is TRBJ1-3; 7 nucleotides agree with TRBD1. The V segment lost 0 bases and the J segment 4 bases; nucleotides outside the gene matches: 7. Germline V gene data show CDR1 as SGDLS and CDR2 as YYNGEE. The CDR3 has 16 amino acids. The CDR3 sequence: CASSVGLQGQGNTIYF. Here the CDR3 DNA reads TGTGCCAGCAGCGTAGGTTTACAGGGGCAGGGAAACACCATATATTTT.

This clone has only one observation. This rearrangement joins TRBV30 to TRBJ2-3, with 8 nucleotides matching TRBD2. Germline CDR1 and CDR2: GTSNPN and SVGIG (reference sequence). V was pared by 0 bases and J by 1 base, with 3 bases of the junction left unmatched. The CDR3 is 15 residues long. The CDR3 is CAWSVHGRGTDTQYF. The DNA of the CDR3 is TGTGCCTGGAGTGTACACGGGAGGGGCACAGATACGCAGTATTTT.

The chain combines TRBV14 with TRBJ1-1, with a possible D match to TRBD1 (6 bases). This CDR3 is built from 15 residues. Germline values: CDR1 SGHDN, CDR2 FVKESK. Trimming left V 6 bases short and J 0 bases short, with 14 bases between. CDR3 sequence: CASRDGQTMNTEAFF. Here the CDR3 DNA reads TGTGCCAGCAGAGACGGACAGACGATGAACACTGAAGCTTTCTTT.

V and J are TRBV5-4 and TRBJ2-5, with a weak D call TRBD2 (7 bases). CDR1 SGHNT and CDR2 YYREEE come from the germline V gene (reference sequence). The CDR3 has 16 amino acids. Trimming took 3 bases from V and 4 from J, leaving 19 bases between them. Here the CDR3 DNA reads TGTGCCAGCAGCTGGGGCGGGGGCTTATCGATAGAGACCCAGTACTTC. It yields the protein CASSWGGGLSIETQYF.

The gene calls are TRBV24-1 and TRBJ2-6, with D tentatively TRBD1 (6 bases). V lost 3 bases and J lost 4, with 12 bases in between. CDR1 is KGHDR, CDR2 SFDVKD, per germline. This CDR3 has 16 amino acids. The CDR3 DNA reads TGTGCCACCAGTGATGCCACAGGGTCCGGGGCCAACGTCCTGACTTTC. This encodes CATSDATGSGANVLTF.

V usage is TRBV2 and J usage is TRBJ2-5, with D unresolved. The CDR3 runs 12 residues. CDR1 SNHLY and CDR2 FYNNEI come from the germline V gene. The germline V and J ends were trimmed by 5 bases and 2 bases, with 6 bases remaining between them. CDR3 residues: CASSSIQETQYF. As DNA, the CDR3 is TGTGCCAGCAGTTCAATTCAAGAGACCCAGTACTTC.

The chain joins TRBV4-3 to TRBJ1-1; D is possibly TRBD1 (6 bases). There are 18 residues in the CDR3. Germline CDR1 is LGHNA and CDR2 is YSLEER. The V and J ends lost 0 bases and 5 bases respectively, with 22 bases between them. The CDR3 nucleotides are TGCGCCAGCAGCCAAGATTTGAAGTGGGGGCAGGGGCCAACTGAAGCTTTCTTT. Its protein product is CASSQDLKWGQGPTEAFF.

The sample holds a few counts of this clone. J is TRBJ2-1 and V is TRBV18; 11 bases are a match to TRBD1. This CDR3 is 16 amino acids long. Germline V gene lookup returns CDR1 KGHSH and CDR2 LQKENI. V lost 6 bases and J lost 8; bases outside the gene matches: 12. The CDR3 loop is CASSPRTGGRRDEQFF. For the CDR3, the DNA is TGTGCCAGCTCGCCCCGGACAGGGGGCAGGAGGGATGAGCAGTTCTTC.

This clone was seen a handful of times. V is TRBV29-1 and J is TRBJ1-2; possible D gene TRBD1, 5 bases. The germline V and J ends were trimmed by 5 bases and 7 bases, with 14 bases remaining between them. The CDR3 spans 12 residues. The germline gives CDR1 SQVTM, CDR2 ANQGSEA. The CDR3 region is CSVLATQGGYTF. DNA of the CDR3: TGCAGCGTTCTGGCAACCCAGGGTGGCTACACCTTC.

This clone turned up a few times. The chain recombines TRBV7-2 with TRBJ1-2; TRBD1 agrees at 8 bases. The ends lost 0 bases at V and 2 bases at J; junction bases unmatched: 5. Germline lookup yields CDR1 SGHTA and CDR2 FQGNSA. CDR3 length equals 16 residues. The CDR3 bases are TGTGCCAGCAGCTTAGCGTACAGGGGGGGGAACTATGGCTACACCTTC. This sequence encodes CASSLAYRGGNYGYTF.

J is TRBJ2-2 and V is TRBV11-3; 10 bases match TRBD2. Germline CDR1 SGHNT, CDR2 YENEEA. With 0 bases clipped from V and 6 bases from J, the junction kept 7 bases outside the gene matches. This CDR3 spans 17 amino acids. CDR3 residues: CASSLDHLAGDPGELFF. The CDR3, as DNA: TGTGCCAGCAGCTTAGATCACCTAGCGGGAGACCCCGGGGAGCTGTTTTTT.